The present T cell receptor beta chain was sequenced within a study of CD8+ T cells in alopecia areata. General study results and limits: Significant decreases in scalp clonality and expanded CD8+ clones followed tofacitinib treatment. Scalp specimens additionally yield sequences from normal skin's resident alphabeta T cells.

CDR1 and CDR2 from the germline V gene are SGHVS and FQNEAQ. Trimming removed 4 bases from V and 2 bases from J; junction bases left unmatched: 4. The CDR3 consists of 15 residues. Once RNA had been extracted, it was reverse transcribed into cDNA to act as the sequencing template. Data came from immunoSEQ multiplex PCR; TCRdb stores just in-frame clones and leaves some out. The table shows roughly 140,000 clones, with around 82% occurring only once. Treatment denoted: oral pan-JAK inhibitor, 5-10 mg twice daily. A note on this clone: Its specificity is unknown.

Specimen: CD8+ T cells sorted from blood, collected at week 4, from a patient treated with tofacitinib. This TCR was sampled from a human donor with alopecia areata. V and J are TRBV7-8 and TRBJ2-1; 8 bases map to TRBD2. In DNA form, the CDR3 reads TGTGCCAGCAGCTCCCCGGGGGGGCCCTACAATGAGCAGTTCTTC. Its protein is CASSSPGGPYNEQFF.